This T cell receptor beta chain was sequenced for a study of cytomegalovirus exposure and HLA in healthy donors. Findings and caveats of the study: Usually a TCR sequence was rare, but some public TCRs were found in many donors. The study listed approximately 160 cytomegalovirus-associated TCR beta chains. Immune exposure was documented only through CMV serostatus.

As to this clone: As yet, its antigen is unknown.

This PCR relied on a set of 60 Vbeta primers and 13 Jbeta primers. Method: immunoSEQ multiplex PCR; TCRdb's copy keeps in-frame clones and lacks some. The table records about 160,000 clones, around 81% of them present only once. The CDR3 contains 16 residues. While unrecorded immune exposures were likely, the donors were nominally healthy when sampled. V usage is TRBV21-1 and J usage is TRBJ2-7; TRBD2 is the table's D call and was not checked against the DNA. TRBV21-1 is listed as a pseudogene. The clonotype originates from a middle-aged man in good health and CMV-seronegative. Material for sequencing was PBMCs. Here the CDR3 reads CASSKGGLADIHEQYV. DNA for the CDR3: TGTGCCAGCAGCAAAGGGGGACTAGCCGATATCCACGAGCAGTACGTC.